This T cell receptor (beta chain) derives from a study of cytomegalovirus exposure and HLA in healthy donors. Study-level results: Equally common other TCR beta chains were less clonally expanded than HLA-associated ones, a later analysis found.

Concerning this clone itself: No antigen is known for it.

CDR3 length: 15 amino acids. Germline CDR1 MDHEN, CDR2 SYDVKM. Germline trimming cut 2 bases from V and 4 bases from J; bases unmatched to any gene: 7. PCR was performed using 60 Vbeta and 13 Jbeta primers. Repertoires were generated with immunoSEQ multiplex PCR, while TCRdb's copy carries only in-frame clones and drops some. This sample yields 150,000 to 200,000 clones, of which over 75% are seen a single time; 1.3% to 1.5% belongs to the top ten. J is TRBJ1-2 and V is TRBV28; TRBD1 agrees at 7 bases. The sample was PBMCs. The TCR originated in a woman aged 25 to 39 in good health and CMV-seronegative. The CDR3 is CASSLRSGGVYGYTF. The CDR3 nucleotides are TGTGCCAGCAGTTTAAGATCAGGGGGAGTCTATGGCTACACCTTC.